A single sample is the source of the 31 T cell receptor beta chains below, sequenced in a study of T-cell memory formation after mild COVID-19 (dated by TCRdb to the early 2020s). To prepare the library, 5' RACE was applied. Sequencing relied on an Illumina NovaSeq 6000. TCRdb took the public reads, trimmed them with fastp at Q25, ran MiXCR for clone calling and kept in-frame beta chains. Each record represents a unique CDR3 protein, reported with the most common genes and DNA among its rows. Within this sample are roughly 480,000 distinct CDR3 sequences, with around a quarter of them counted one time only. The top ten clonotypes cover under 15% of the sample. The sequenced material came from PBMCs or a T cell subset sorted from them (not recorded which). Receptors originate from an adult woman who had mild COVID-19 (a few samples of this study predate the infection). The sample titles of this study are shuffled in the database, so cell type and time point are left out; the donor was told from shared clones.

The chain has TRBV7-9 and TRBJ2-5, with TRBD1 identical over 10 bases. The germline V gene has CDR1 SEHNR and CDR2 FQNEAQ (reference sequence). This CDR3 has 19 amino acids. Trimming at V came to 5 bases and at J to 0 bases, leaving 15 bases not matched to a gene. The CDR3 sequence is CASSTPRWDRGWYQETQYF. CDR3 in DNA: TGTGCCAGCAGCACCCCCCGCTGGGACAGGGGTTGGTACCAAGAGACCCAGTACTTC.

This clonotype was counted a few times. This chain uses TRBV12-3 or TRBV12-4 with TRBJ2-1; no definite D call. This CDR3 has 14 amino acids. The V end was cut by 6 bases, the J end by 2 bases, with 11 bases between. The CDR3 reads CASSLPGPYNEQFF. The CDR3 coding sequence is TGTGCCAGCAGCCTACCGGGCCCCTACAATGAGCAGTTCTTC.

This sequence joins TRBV7-2 and TRBJ1-1, with D hard to call. Germline V gives CDR1 SGHTA, CDR2 FQGNSA. V lost 6 bases, J lost 6 bases, and 11 bases lay in between. CDR3 length: 12 residues. The CDR3 spells CASRPGGAEAFF. The CDR3 nucleotides are TGTGCCAGCAGACCGGGCGGCGCTGAAGCTTTCTTT.

This clonotype was counted between two and nine times. The chain has TRBV9 and TRBJ2-6; 7 bases line up with TRBD1. From germline, CDR1 is SGDLS and CDR2 YYNGEE. The CDR3 runs to 19 residues. V gave up 3 bases and J gave up 0 bases; unmatched junction bases: 12. Here the CDR3 reads CASSAWGQYSSSGANVLTF. CDR3 coding DNA: TGTGCCAGCAGCGCCTGGGGACAGTACTCAAGCTCTGGGGCCAACGTCCTGACTTTC.

This clonotype was counted a few times. This chain links TRBV14 with TRBJ2-1; 9 positions agree with TRBD2. V trimming: 4 bases; J trimming: 7 bases; junction bases outside the gene matches: 8. The CDR3 totals 15 residues. Germline loops: CDR1 SGHDN, CDR2 FVKESK. DNA of the CDR3: TGTGCCAGCAGCCCCCCGGGACTAGCCATAAATGAGCAGTTCTTC. Residues: CASSPPGLAINEQFF.

V is TRBV11-3 and J is TRBJ2-5; TRBD2 agrees at 8 bases. Germline CDR1 reads SGHNT; CDR2 reads YENEEA. The CDR3 runs 15 residues. Trimming removed 5 bases from V and 5 bases from J; junction bases left unmatched: 10. The CDR3 here is CASSPGGTRGETQYF. In DNA form, the CDR3 reads TGTGCCAGCAGCCCAGGAGGGACTAGGGGGGAGACCCAGTACTTC.

The chain combines TRBV4-3 with TRBJ2-3, with unresolved D. V was trimmed by 0 bases and J by 6 bases, leaving 10 bases between them. Germline-derived CDR1 and CDR2 are LGHNA and YSLEER. The CDR3 runs to 14 residues. Written as DNA, the CDR3 is TGCGCCAGCAGCCAAGATCAGTCCTGGGATACGCAGTATTTT. This codes for CASSQDQSWDTQYF.

A few counts support this clonotype. The rearrangement joins TRBV3-1 to TRBJ2-1; TRBD2 matches 9 bases. The CDR3 is 15 residues long. Trimming at V came to 4 bases and at J to 7 bases, leaving 8 bases not matched to a gene. Germline lookup yields CDR1 LGHDT and CDR2 YNNKEL (reference sequence). The CDR3 DNA follows: TGTGCCAGCAGCCCATCGGGACTAGCAATTAATGAGCAGTTCTTC. Translated, it gives CASSPSGLAINEQFF.

The genes are TRBV29-1 and TRBJ1-1; D is possibly TRBD1 (6 bases). Trimming removed 3 bases at V and 4 bases at J, with 12 bases between. The CDR3 runs to 13 residues. Germline CDR1 reads SQVTM; CDR2 reads ANQGSEA. The CDR3 here is CSVEETGFTEAFF. CDR3 DNA: TGCAGCGTTGAGGAAACAGGGTTCACTGAAGCTTTCTTT.

The genes are TRBV12-3 or TRBV12-4 and TRBJ2-4; 7 bases are a match to TRBD2. The CDR3 has 15 amino acids. The V segment lost 6 bases and the J segment 0 bases; nucleotides outside the gene matches: 5. The CDR3, as DNA: TGTGCCAGCAGCCGTGCGGGGGAAGCCAAAAACATTCAGTACTTC. This gives the protein CASSRAGEAKNIQYF.

This clonotype occurred a few times. The rearrangement joins TRBV29-1 to TRBJ1-1; the match to TRBD1 covers 10 bases. Germline CDR1 and CDR2: SQVTM and ANQGSEA. The CDR3 is made up of 15 amino acids. With V trimmed by 7 bases and J by 1 base, 9 bases remained unmatched. CDR3: CSDLGTGVPNTEAFF. Here the CDR3 DNA reads TGCAGCGATCTCGGGACAGGGGTACCGAACACTGAAGCTTTCTTT.

CDR3 amino acids: CASSLSRTRGETQYF. The CDR3 DNA reads TGTGCCAGCAGCTTGAGTAGGACTAGAGGGGAGACCCAGTACTTC. The chain carries TRBV7-2 and TRBJ2-5; 7 nucleotides line up with TRBD2. The CDR3 covers 15 residues. The germline CDR1 and CDR2 sequences are SGHTA and FQGNSA. J gave up 5 bases and V 3 bases, and 9 bases lay outside the gene matches. Full variable domain (missing parts from reference TRBV7-2 and TRBJ2-5): GAGVSQSPSNKVTEKGKDVELRCDPISGHTALYWYRQSLGQGLEFLIYFQGNSAPDKSGLPSDRFSAERTGGSVSTLTIQRTQQEDSAVYLCASSLSRTRGETQYFGPGTRLLVL.

This chain joins TRBV11-2 and TRBJ2-5; D uncertain. Trimming took off 1 base at V and 2 bases at J, with 14 bases between the two ends. This CDR3 has 16 residues. CDR1 is SGHAT, CDR2 FQNNGV, per germline. The CDR3 nucleotides are TGTGCCAGCAGCTTAGGTGGCGGCGGAGTACAAGAGACCCAGTACTTC. Translation gives CASSLGGGGVQETQYF.

As DNA, the CDR3 is TGTGCCAGCAGTATCCTGACAGGTTCCTTTAGCAATCAGCCCCAGCATTTT. Residues: CASSILTGSFSNQPQHF. The chain recombines TRBV12-3 or TRBV12-4 with TRBJ1-5; D possibly corresponds to TRBD1 (6 bases). V was cut by 5 bases and J by 0 bases, with 17 bases left in between. CDR3 size: 17 residues.

The chain has TRBV12-3 or TRBV12-4 and TRBJ2-7; 11 bases match TRBD2. V shed 5 bases and J 0 bases; nucleotides not matched to a gene: 18. The CDR3 sequence is 20 residues long. Written as DNA, the CDR3 is TGTGCCAGCAGTCACTCGGGGGCTAGCGGGAGGTACTCGTTCTCCTACGAGCAGTACTTC. The encoded protein is CASSHSGASGRYSFSYEQYF.

The chain is built from TRBV29-1 and TRBJ2-1; the D gene could be TRBD1 or TRBD2 (6 bases each). The CDR3 has 14 residues. Trimming shortened V by 4 bases and J by 5 bases, and 15 bases separated the two germline ends. Per germline, CDR1 SQVTM and CDR2 ANQGSEA. The CDR3 is CSVVGGRPDNEQFF. The CDR3, as DNA: TGCAGCGTTGTTGGGGGGCGCCCCGACAATGAGCAGTTCTTC.

This clonotype was observed a handful of times. The chain is built from TRBV7-9 and TRBJ1-2; D might be TRBD1 (5 bases). The CDR3 runs to 14 residues. Germline loops: CDR1 SEHNR, CDR2 FQNEAQ (reference sequence). Between the trimmed V and J ends, which lost 0 bases and 5 bases, there was a span of 10 bases. As DNA, the CDR3 is TGTGCCAGCAGCTTAGCGGAGGGGTTTTATGGCTACACCTTC. Protein sequence: CASSLAEGFYGYTF.

This clonotype was detected a few times. The chain employs TRBV29-1 and TRBJ2-7; 7 bases align to TRBD1. CDR3 length equals 11 residues. Germline assignment: CDR1 SQVTM and CDR2 ANQGSEA. Unmatched junction bases numbered 5, after V lost 6 bases and J lost 6 bases. The CDR3 spells CSVTGPIEQYF. In DNA form, the CDR3 reads TGCAGCGTGACAGGGCCCATCGAGCAGTACTTC.

The chain is built from TRBV5-6 and TRBJ1-1; 8 bases are shared with TRBD1. Germline CDR1 and CDR2: SGHDT and YYEEEE. The CDR3 is 15 residues long. Trimming cost V 4 bases and J 10 bases; bases outside gene matches: 15. CDR3 in amino acids: CASSHGQGEILGAFF. The CDR3 DNA sequence: TGTGCCAGCAGCCACGGACAGGGTGAGATACTTGGAGCTTTCTTT.

This clonotype was seen more than once but under ten times. This chain connects TRBV4-1 to TRBJ1-1; D gene unclear. Germline V gene data show CDR1 as MGHRA and CDR2 as YSYEKL. The CDR3 consists of 14 residues. V was shortened by 4 bases and J by 1 base, with 10 bases between the two germline ends. CDR3 amino acids: CASSRADPNTEAFF. The CDR3, as DNA: TGCGCCAGCAGCCGAGCTGACCCGAACACTGAAGCTTTCTTT.

The chain is built from TRBV18 and TRBJ2-6; D unresolved. There are 16 residues in the CDR3. CDR1 KGHSH and CDR2 LQKENI come from the germline V gene. V gave up 2 bases and J gave up 0 bases, with 8 bases separating them. The CDR3 reads CASSPVAGSGANVLTF. DNA of the CDR3: TGTGCCAGCTCACCAGTTGCCGGCTCTGGGGCCAACGTCCTGACTTTC.

With respect to this clonotype: A clone one base away is much larger, so this may be a read error. The chain links TRBV9 to TRBJ2-3; D may correspond to TRBD1 or TRBD2 (5 bases each). This CDR3 is 14 amino acids long. Germline V gene sequence: CDR1 SGDLS, CDR2 YYNGEE. V lost 0 bases, J lost 2 bases, and 7 bases lay in between. DNA of the CDR3: TGTGCCAGCAGCGTAGGAGGGGACACAGATACGCAGTATTTT. It is translated as CASSVGGDTDTQYF.

The CDR3 region is CASSPILKNIQYF. The CDR3 DNA reads as TGTGCCAGCAGCCCGATTTTGAAAAACATTCAGTACTTC. This chain connects TRBV27 to TRBJ2-4; no clear D. This CDR3 region has 13 residues. The V gene lost 6 bases and the J gene lost 4 bases, with 10 bases spanning the gap. CDR1 is MNHEY, CDR2 SMNVEV, per germline (reference sequence).

The chain combines TRBV24-1 with TRBJ2-7; 9 nucleotides match TRBD1. The CDR3 totals 14 residues. CDR1 is KGHDR, CDR2 SFDVKD, per germline. Trimming removed 7 bases from V and 2 bases from J; junction bases left unmatched: 5. CDR3 nucleotide sequence: TGTGCCACCAGCTCGGACAGGGGAGCCTACGAGCAGTACTTC. This gives the protein CATSSDRGAYEQYF.

This sequence joins TRBV7-9 and TRBJ1-1, with D possibly being TRBD1 (6 bases). This CDR3 comprises 13 residues. Germline CDR1 reads SEHNR; CDR2 reads FQNEAQ (reference sequence). Trimming shortened V by 6 bases and J by 1 base, and 9 bases separated the two germline ends. The CDR3 reads CASRRGANTEAFF. The CDR3, as DNA: TGTGCCAGCAGACGGGGGGCGAACACTGAAGCTTTCTTT.

This clonotype was found many times. This chain links TRBV7-3 with TRBJ2-7; 7 bases match TRBD1. CDR1 SGHTA and CDR2 FQGTGA come from the germline V gene. The V segment lost 5 bases and the J segment 2 bases; nucleotides outside the gene matches: 9. This CDR3 comprises 15 residues. The CDR3 region is CASSPSKTGAYEQYF. The CDR3 DNA is TGTGCCAGCAGCCCAAGTAAAACAGGGGCCTACGAGCAGTACTTC.

J is TRBJ2-3 and V is TRBV9, with 8 bases that match TRBD2. This CDR3 spans 16 amino acids. Trimming cost V 0 bases and J 3 bases; bases outside gene matches: 6. CDR1 is SGDLS, CDR2 YYNGEE, per germline. The CDR3 protein is CASSVEPLAGTDTQYF. In DNA form, the CDR3 reads TGTGCCAGCAGCGTAGAACCGCTAGCGGGTACAGATACGCAGTATTTT.

This clonotype was detected a few times. The J gene is TRBJ2-1, the V gene TRBV5-1; D gene unclear. The V gene lost 1 base and the J gene lost 2 bases, with 7 bases spanning the gap. CDR1 is SGHRS, CDR2 YFSETQ, per germline. This CDR3 is built from 14 residues. CDR3 nucleotide sequence: TGCGCCAGCAGCTTGTATGGAACCTACAATGAGCAGTTCTTC. Protein sequence: CASSLYGTYNEQFF.

This clonotype turned up a few times. The chain links TRBV12-3 or TRBV12-4 to TRBJ2-5; 8 nucleotides match TRBD2. Trimming took 2 bases from V and 6 from J; bases not matched to a gene: 11. The CDR3 spans 16 residues. The CDR3 protein is CASSLPPRQRGQTQYF. Written as DNA, the CDR3 is TGTGCCAGCAGTTTACCTCCGCGCCAGCGGGGGCAGACCCAGTACTTC.

The chain uses TRBV10-3 and TRBJ2-7, with D uncertain. The germline gives CDR1 ENHRY, CDR2 SYGVKD. The CDR3 contains 13 residues. V was cut by 5 bases and J by 6 bases, with 14 bases left in between. DNA of the CDR3: TGTGCCATCAGTCCCCCTTCCCTCGCCGAGCAGTACTTC. This gives the protein CAISPPSLAEQYF.

This clonotype was detected only a few times. The chain joins TRBV29-1 to TRBJ2-1; 9 bases map to TRBD2. V lost 0 bases to trimming and J lost 6 bases; unmatched junction nucleotides: 9. This CDR3 is built from 16 residues. Germline CDR1 is SQVTM and CDR2 is ANQGSEA. CDR3 DNA sequence: TGCAGCGTTGAAGATTGGGGCGGGAGGGTAAGCAATGAGCAGTTCTTC. Its translation is CSVEDWGGRVSNEQFF.